This TCR beta chain came from a study of cytomegalovirus exposure and HLA in healthy donors. About the study: The platform used for the 120 or so validation repertoires matched that of the roughly 670 first-cohort repertoires, a later analysis reported. The study's findings and limits: In vitro data verified a few CMV-associated chains as specific for CMV antigens. Both high specificity and high sensitivity reportedly marked the classifier's diagnosis of cytomegalovirus status. Researchers catalogued about 150 TCR beta chains as cytomegalovirus-associated.

Libraries were prepared by immunoSEQ multiplex PCR; TCRdb keeps only in-frame clonotypes and omits some of them. The table records 150,000 to 200,000 clones, 85% of them present only once. A word on this clone: Its antigen is currently unknown.

The sequence was collected from a man under 40 in good health and CMV-seropositive. Sequenced input: PBMCs.

The CDR3 is CASSQTGVAYEQYF. The CDR3 DNA is TGTGCCAGCAGTCAAACGGGGGTAGCCTACGAGCAGTACTTC. The rearrangement links TRBV27 to TRBJ2-7; perhaps TRBD2 as D (6 bases). V was shortened by 5 bases and J by 2 bases, with 13 bases between the two germline ends. The germline V gene has CDR1 MNHEY and CDR2 SMNVEV (reference sequence). This CDR3 is 14 amino acids long.